The clone carrying this TCR beta chain showed up just a few times. The antigen remains unidentified. This record belongs to a study of beta chain features in type 1 diabetes. Study outcomes and limitations: Amplification by PCR could prefer shorter templates, with the same effect in patients and controls. VDJ junctions from type 1 diabetes patients carried fewer insertions and larger deletions. TCRB CDR3s from Type 1 diabetes patients were moderately but significantly shorter in all four CD4+ subsets.

Sequenced material consisted of expressed TCRB transcripts (all of the isolated RNA was reverse transcribed). Several million reads on average were seen across naive, central memory and regulatory T cell samples. Method: immunoSEQ multiplex PCR; TCRdb's copy keeps in-frame clones and lacks some. The sample shows 65,000 to 85,000 clones, more than 45% of them seen only once. The CDR3 covers 16 residues. V was clipped by 2 bases and J by 1 base, with 15 bases between them. CDR1 and CDR2 from the germline V gene are GTSNPN and SVGIG (reference sequence). CD45RO/CCR7/CD25/CD127/CD95/CD27 sorting isolated CD4+ naive, central memory, regulatory and stem cell-like memory cells.

This clonotype originated in a man aged 25-45 years with type 1 diabetes. The sequenced sample was central memory CD4+ T cells from blood. This rearrangement joins TRBV30 to TRBJ1-5; possible D gene TRBD1, 6 bases. The chain's CDR3 is CAWSSYREGSNQPQHF. The CDR3 coding sequence is TGTGCCTGGAGTTCCTACAGGGAAGGGAGCAATCAGCCCCAGCATTTT.